This TCR beta chain was captured in a study of cytomegalovirus exposure and HLA in healthy donors. The PCR was carried out with 60 Vbeta primers and 13 Jbeta primers. The table came from immunoSEQ multiplex PCR; TCRdb's copy has only in-frame clones and leaves some out. The data contain about 240,000 clones, around 83% of them singletons. The V and J ends lost 2 bases and 0 bases respectively, with 11 bases between them. The CDR3 is 16 amino acids. Germline CDR1 reads SEHNR; CDR2 reads FQNEAQ (reference sequence). Sequenced material: PBMCs. The TCR originated in a girl aged 2 to 10 in good health and CMV-seronegative. The chain carries TRBV7-9 and TRBJ1-3; unclear D gene. The CDR3 loop is CASSLPQEDSGNTIYF. CDR3 sequence (DNA): TGTGCCAGCAGCTTACCGCAGGAAGACTCTGGAAACACCATATATTTT.